The source of this TCR beta chain is a study of immune evolution from preneoplasia to lung adenocarcinoma. Broader study findings: Clonality was highest in normal lung, lower in later-stage lesions apparently.

A note on this clone: What it binds is not known.

Libraries were prepared by immunoSEQ multiplex PCR; TCRdb keeps only in-frame clonotypes and omits some of them. The data show 6,200 or so clones, about three quarters seen once. The source is a person between 60 and 79 years old with lung adenocarcinoma. Material: FFPE minimally invasive lung adenocarcinoma tissue.

CDR3: CASSPSGVAGEKLFF. CDR3 DNA sequence: TGTGCCAGCAGTCCCTCAGGGGTAGCGGGTGAAAAACTGTTTTTT. V gene TRBV28 combines with J gene TRBJ1-4, with D perhaps TRBD1 (6 bases). The CDR3 has 15 amino acids. Germline V CDR1 and CDR2: MDHEN, SYDVKM. Trimming shortened V by 5 bases and J by 7 bases, and 17 bases separated the two germline ends.